This TCR beta chain was found in a study of cytomegalovirus exposure and HLA in healthy donors. Turning to the study itself: Sequencing of about 179 million T cells in an earlier analysis found around 100 million unique TCR beta sequences.

V dropped 11 bases and J dropped 1 base, with 8 bases sitting between them. In germline, CDR1 is MNHNS, CDR2 SASEGT. CDR3 size: 11 residues. For this clone: What it binds is not known.

Overall study findings and caveats: Only CMV serostatus was available as immune exposure information. It is likely that the observed cluster of highly shared sequence variants was a sequencing artifact.

Use of 60 Vbeta and 13 Jbeta primers characterized the PCR. Produced via immunoSEQ multiplex PCR; TCRdb's table is partial and in-frame only. Its listing shows 70,000 to 80,000 clones. Sequencing was done on a sample of PBMCs. The V gene is TRBV6-1, the J gene TRBJ1-1; weak D call: TRBD1 (5 bases). This clonotype was obtained from a man in his forties in good health and CMV-seronegative. The DNA of the CDR3 is TGTGCCGGGGGGGAGAACACTGAAGCTTTCTTT. It codes for CAGGENTEAFF.